The clone carrying this T cell receptor (beta chain) has a handful of counts. Per the authors' pipeline: Estimates of nucleated cell counts were drawn from the amplification of reference gene primers. Some clones are missing from TCRdb's copy, which holds only in-frame ones; the method was immunoSEQ multiplex PCR. The D gene and trimming were derived from the DNA, and the V and J assignments and clone size from that table. The sample lists about 140,000 clones, about 80% occurring once. This entry comes from a study of blood T cell repertoires in COVID-19. Overall study context: The origin of the acute and convalescent COVID-19 samples was the United States, Italy and Spain. In each case, the material was cDNA or gDNA derived from T cells, B-cell-depleted T cells, or PBMCs.

Trimming removed 3 bases at V and 6 bases at J, with 12 bases between. This CDR3 contains 14 residues. Germline values: CDR1 LNHDA, CDR2 SQIVND (reference sequence). V gene TRBV19 combines with J gene TRBJ1-5; a weak D match, TRBD1 (5 bases). The receptor comes from a woman in her sixties or seventies with acute or convalescent COVID-19. Sequencing was done on a sample of peripheral blood. This chain's CDR3 is CASSIGHRGQPQHF. In nucleotides, the CDR3 is TGTGCCAGTAGTATCGGGCATAGGGGTCAGCCCCAGCATTTT.